The clone carrying this TCR beta chain occurred once. One end of the junction varies from germline; a read error may be responsible. The sample originates from a study of blood T cell repertoires in COVID-19. For the study at large: Acute and convalescent COVID-19 samples came from the United States, Italy and Spain. PBMCs, B-cell-depleted T cells, or T cells provided the cDNA or gDNA that made up the material.

Sequencing used immunoSEQ multiplex PCR; TCRdb keeps in-frame clones, though not all of them. The sample has about 480,000 clones; 89% are singletons. The V gene's germline CDR1 is SSHAT and CDR2 FNYEAQ (reference sequence). The CDR3 length is 12 residues. The Seattle patients, enrolled during active infection, were followed longitudinally. This clonotype was sampled from a young man with COVID-19, enrolled during active disease. The V and J genes are TRBV7-7 and TRBJ2-5; tentative D call: TRBD1 (6 bases). Material for sequencing was peripheral blood. CDR3 sequence (DNA): TGTGCTAGCAGCAAAGGACAGTCGACCCAGTACTTC. Translated, it gives CASSKGQSTQYF.